Listed below are T cell receptor beta chains from one sample, sequenced in a study of identical twins. From the 5' RACE reads, TCRdb called clonotypes with MiXCR, one entry per CDR3 protein. The sample shows fewer than 350,000 distinct CDR3 sequences, under 9% of them seen only once. This sample also appeared in a second study, on yellow fever vaccine responses in identical twins.

Sequencing used memory (CD45RO+) T cells sorted from blood. These receptor sequences come from a woman under 30 in good health. The CDR3 runs from the conserved cysteine through the conserved F or W. D genes are given only for firm matches. Where a row states a size, it is once, few, many or the class of an expanded clone; other rows omit it.

-	TRBV27	TRBJ1-5	-	CASSPIRSAQHF	TGTGCCAGCAGTCCCATCCGGTCGGCCCAGCATTTT
-	TRBV12-5	TRBJ2-3	many	CASGLEGHSTDTQYF	TGTGCTAGTGGTTTGGAAGGACACAGCACAGATACGCAGTATTTT
-	TRBV7-3	TRBJ2-1	many	CASSPGPGYNEQFF	TGTGCCAGCAGCCCTGGGCCGGGATACAATGAGCAGTTCTTC
TRBD1	TRBV28	TRBJ2-7	few	CASRPQGARYEQYF	TGTGCCAGCAGACCCCAGGGGGCCCGCTACGAGCAGTACTTC
TRBD1	TRBV3-1	TRBJ2-5	few	CASSRFDRGQETQYF	TGTGCCAGCAGCCGATTTGACAGGGGGCAGGAGACCCAGTACTTC
-	TRBV5-8	TRBJ2-1	-	CASLRNWGNEQFF	TGTGCCAGCTTGCGGAACTGGGGCAATGAGCAGTTCTTC
-	TRBV28	TRBJ2-3	few	CASSSPNLSDTQYF	TGTGCCAGCAGTTCTCCCAACCTATCAGATACGCAGTATTTT
-	TRBV28	TRBJ1-2	-	CASRRASDYGYTF	TGTGCCAGCAGACGGGCCTCGGACTATGGCTACACCTTC
-	TRBV2	TRBJ1-2	-	CASSEAPGYGYTF	TGTGCCAGCAGTGAGGCCCCTGGGTATGGCTACACCTTC
-	TRBV20-1	TRBJ1-6	few	CSVEGGVNSPLHF	TGCAGTGTCGAGGGGGGCGTTAATTCACCCCTCCACTTT